The rows below give T cell receptor beta chains drawn from one sample of a study of T cell clones after liver transplantation. Produced via immunoSEQ multiplex PCR; TCRdb's table is partial and in-frame only. Found here are fewer than 20,000 clones, 75% to 90% of them singletons; the top ten hold 10% to 15%. The source was CD8+ T cells from blood, collected roughly 3.5 years after liver transplant. The receptors here all came from a human patient who received a liver transplant. Some T cells here may be from the graft donor. CDR3s include the opening cysteine and the closing phenylalanine or tryptophan. The order of the fields is V gene, D gene, clone size, J gene, CDR3 protein, CDR3 DNA. D genes are given only for firm matches. Clone size is not always given. Where it is, it says once, few, many or a class for expanded clones.

TRBV19	TRBD1	-	TRBJ1-1	CASSSFSTGGGTEAFF	TGTGCCAGTAGTTCCTTCTCGACAGGGGGAGGGACTGAAGCTTTCTTT
TRBV7-2	-	-	TRBJ2-7	CASSHPPGDEQYF	TGTGCCAGCAGCCATCCTCCAGGGGACGAGCAGTACTTC
TRBV6-5	-	-	TRBJ2-1	CASSYSNDNEQFF	TGTGCCAGCAGTTACTCGAATGACAATGAGCAGTTCTTC
TRBV7-9	-	-	TRBJ2-1	CASSLVTHEQFF	TGTGCCAGCAGCTTAGTCACTCATGAGCAGTTCTTC
TRBV2	-	-	TRBJ1-4	CASRYRQSNEKLFF	TGTGCCAGCAGGTATCGACAGTCTAATGAAAAACTGTTTTTT
TRBV28	-	-	TRBJ1-1	CASSSPLGGNTEAFF	TGTGCCAGCAGTTCCCCCCTTGGGGGGAACACTGAAGCTTTCTTT
TRBV27	-	once	TRBJ1-1	CASGTPNTEAFF	TGTGCCTCTGGAACACCGAACACTGAAGCTTTCTTT
TRBV5-6	-	-	TRBJ1-1	CASSPPLQGIAEAFF	TGTGCCAGCAGCCCGCCCCTTCAGGGGATAGCTGAAGCTTTCTTT
TRBV29-1	TRBD2	-	TRBJ2-1	CSAHLATSGRNEQFF	TGCAGCGCCCACCTAGCGACTAGCGGGAGGAATGAGCAGTTCTTC
TRBV19	TRBD1	-	TRBJ2-2	CASSIDHRGSGELFF	TGTGCCAGTAGTATAGATCACAGGGGATCCGGGGAGCTGTTTTTT
TRBV30	-	once	TRBJ2-1	CAWSGVWGKRNEQFF	TGTGCCTGGAGTGGGGTATGGGGGAAGAGGAATGAGCAGTTCTTC
TRBV29-1	-	-	TRBJ1-2	CSVPKGGGYTF	TGCAGCGTACCGAAGGGCGGCGGCTACACCTTC
TRBV27	-	-	TRBJ2-7	CASRDLSSYEQYF	TGTGCCAGCCGGGACCTCAGCTCCTACGAGCAGTACTTC
TRBV10-2	-	-	TRBJ1-1	CASGLGHTEAFF	TGCGCCAGTGGACTGGGCCACACTGAAGCTTTCTTT
TRBV27	TRBD2	-	TRBJ2-7	CASSSQAGLQYEQYF	TGTGCCAGCAGTTCGCAAGCGGGGCTCCAATACGAGCAGTACTTC